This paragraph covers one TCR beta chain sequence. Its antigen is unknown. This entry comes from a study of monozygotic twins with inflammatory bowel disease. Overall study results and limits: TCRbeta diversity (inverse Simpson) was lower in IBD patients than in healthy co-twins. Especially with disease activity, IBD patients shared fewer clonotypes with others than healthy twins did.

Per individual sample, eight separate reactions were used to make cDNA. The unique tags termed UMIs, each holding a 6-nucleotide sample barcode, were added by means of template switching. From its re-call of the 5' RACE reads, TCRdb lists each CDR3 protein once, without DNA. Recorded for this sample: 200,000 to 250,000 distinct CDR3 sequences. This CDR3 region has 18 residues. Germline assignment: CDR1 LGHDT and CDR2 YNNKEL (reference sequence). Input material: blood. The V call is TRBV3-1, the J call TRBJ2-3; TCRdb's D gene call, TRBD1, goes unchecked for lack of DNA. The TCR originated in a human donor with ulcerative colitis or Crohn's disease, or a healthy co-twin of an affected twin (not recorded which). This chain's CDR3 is CASSQERQTLWGTDTQYF.